This TCR beta chain was obtained from a study of identical twins' blood T cells (dated by TCRdb to about 2013). Broadly, across the study: The approximately 12 libraries, six for the alpha chain and six for the beta chain, together yielded some 50 million Illumina reads. TCR alpha and beta chain repertoires of three pairs of monozygous twins were compared using next-generation sequencing to assess genetic influence on repertoire formation.

Study-wide conclusions, independent of this receptor: How many CDR3 clonotypes two donors shared depended mainly on the product of their cloneset sizes, and the twins did not clearly stray from this trend. Among the most abundant TCRbeta clonotypes, more CDR3 sequences were shared by each donor with her twin than with unrelated donors. Independent studies were stated to be required to validate the proposed role of the TCRalpha J segment in MHC recognition during thymic selection. Because the twins were raised together, environmental influences could not be ruled out as an explanation for the similarity between twins. Twin pairs were reported to be markedly more alike in V gene usage than unrelated donors were, even when looking at non-selected out-of-frame TCRbeta clonotypes.

Trimming takes 3 bases from V and 5 bases from J, and the germline ends sit 5 bases apart. Reading the germline V gene gives CDR1 SGHTA and CDR2 FQGNSA. Its CDR3 holds 12 amino acids, cysteine through phenylalanine. Just the 36-base CDR3 DNA is kept, in frame starting at base 1. The library was made by 5' RACE. Sequencing was performed on an Illumina Genome Analyzer IIx. RNA-based TCR cDNA libraries were prepared by a previously described protocol with several modifications. To prevent cross-contamination, barcodes specific to each sample were added to both ends of every TCR cDNA library during cDNA synthesis and amplification. Processing in the source paper ran as follows. Each library contained about 2.2 to 4 million CDR3-containing reads, and somewhere between about 90,000 and nearly 500,000 clonotypes were identified for each individual. Reads carrying improper barcode index combinations were removed, after which the MiTCR software was used to build a cloneset for each library. While assembling CDR3 clonotypes, MiTCR filtered or rescued low-quality reads and corrected PCR and sequencing errors. Artificial out-of-frame clonotypes were mapped to in-frame sequences, with one indel allowed in the CDR3, and then removed. Similarity of V and J gene usage between donors was measured as Jensen-Shannon divergence divided by mean entropy. TCRdb ran its own pipeline on the public reads, namely fastp trimming at Q25 and MiXCR clone calling, and kept in-frame beta chains. Every CDR3 protein is listed once, alongside the most common genes and DNA of its rows. TCRdb, not the original authors, processed these V and J calls. Here the sample has 350,000 to 450,000 distinct CDR3 sequences; under 30% occur a single time. Roughly 5.5% of the sample belongs to the ten largest clones.

Six healthy women forming three monozygous twin pairs were used as donors. All three twin pairs had been reared together, and it was thought likely that the same infectious agents and vaccines had been met by these twin pairs. TCR cDNA libraries were prepared from RNA that had been isolated from peripheral blood mononuclear cells. About this clonotype: The target of this receptor is not known. Base qualities are not at hand, and no much larger clone is one base apart.

The origin of this receptor is a woman aged 18 to 55 in good health. Sequenced material: PBMCs. The sequence is built from TRBV7-2 and TRBJ1-5, with an unclear D gene assignment. The CDR3: CASSFYYQPQHF. The DNA sequence is TGTGCCAGCAGCTTCTATTATCAGCCCCAGCATTTT.